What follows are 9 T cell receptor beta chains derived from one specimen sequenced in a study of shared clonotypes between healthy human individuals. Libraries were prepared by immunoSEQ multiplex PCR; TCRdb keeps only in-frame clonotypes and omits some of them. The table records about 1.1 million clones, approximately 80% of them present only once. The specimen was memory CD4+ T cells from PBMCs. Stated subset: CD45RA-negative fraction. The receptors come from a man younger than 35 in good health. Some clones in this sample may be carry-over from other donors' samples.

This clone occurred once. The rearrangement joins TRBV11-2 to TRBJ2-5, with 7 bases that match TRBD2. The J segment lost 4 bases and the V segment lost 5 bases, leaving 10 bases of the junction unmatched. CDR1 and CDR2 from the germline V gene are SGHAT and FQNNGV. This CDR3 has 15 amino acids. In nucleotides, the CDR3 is TGTGCCAGCAGCCCTACAGCGGGATTGGGAGAGACCCAGTACTTC. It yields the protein CASSPTAGLGETQYF. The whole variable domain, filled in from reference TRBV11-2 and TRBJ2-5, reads EAGVAQSPRYKIIEKRQSVAFWCNPISGHATLYWYQQILGQGPKLLIQFQNNGVVDDSQLPKDRFSAERLKGVDSTLKIQPAKLEDSAVYLCASSPTAGLGETQYFGPGTRLLVL.

Written as DNA, the CDR3 is TGTGCCAGCAGCCCCGCCTTTGGCCGGGATAATGAAAAACTGTTTTTT. This sequence encodes CASSPAFGRDNEKLFF. The gene calls are TRBV11-2 and TRBJ1-4; D gene ambiguous. Germline CDR1 SGHAT, CDR2 FQNNGV. This CDR3 is 16 amino acids long. Trimming removed 5 bases at V and 4 bases at J, with 17 bases between.

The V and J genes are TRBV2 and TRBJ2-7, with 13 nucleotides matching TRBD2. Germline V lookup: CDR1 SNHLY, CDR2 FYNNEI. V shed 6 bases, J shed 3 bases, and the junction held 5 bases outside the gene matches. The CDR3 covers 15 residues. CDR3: CASRAGTSGNYEQYF. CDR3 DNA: TGTGCCAGCAGGGCCGGGACTAGCGGGAACTACGAGCAGTACTTC.

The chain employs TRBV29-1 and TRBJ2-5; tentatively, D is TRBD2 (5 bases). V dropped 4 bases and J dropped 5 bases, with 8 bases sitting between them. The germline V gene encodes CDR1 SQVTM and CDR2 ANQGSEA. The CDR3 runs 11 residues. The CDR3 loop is CSVGGFETQYF. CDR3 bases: TGCAGCGTTGGAGGGTTCGAGACCCAGTACTTC.

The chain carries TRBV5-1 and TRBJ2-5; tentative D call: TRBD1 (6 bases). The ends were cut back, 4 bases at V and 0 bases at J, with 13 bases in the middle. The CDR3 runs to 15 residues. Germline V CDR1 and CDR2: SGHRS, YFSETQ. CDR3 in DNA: TGCGCCAGCAGCAGCCAGACAGGTGACCAAGAGACCCAGTACTTC. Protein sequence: CASSSQTGDQETQYF.

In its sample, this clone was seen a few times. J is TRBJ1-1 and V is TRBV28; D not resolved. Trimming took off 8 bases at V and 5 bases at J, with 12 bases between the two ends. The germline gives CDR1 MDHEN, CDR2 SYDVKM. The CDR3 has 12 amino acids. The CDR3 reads CASGLSLTEAFF. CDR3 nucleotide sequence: TGTGCCAGCGGCCTTAGTCTAACTGAAGCTTTCTTT.

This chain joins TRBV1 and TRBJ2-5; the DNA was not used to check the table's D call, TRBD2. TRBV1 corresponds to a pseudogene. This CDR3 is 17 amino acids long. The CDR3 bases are TGCACCAGCAGCCCCCCTTGGGCGGGAGGGCAGGGGGAGACCCAGTACTTC. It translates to CTSSPPWAGGQGETQYF.

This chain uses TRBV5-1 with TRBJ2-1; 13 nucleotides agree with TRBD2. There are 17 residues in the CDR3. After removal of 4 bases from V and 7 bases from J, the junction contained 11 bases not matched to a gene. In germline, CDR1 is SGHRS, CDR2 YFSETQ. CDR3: CASSPRPTSGRSNEQFF. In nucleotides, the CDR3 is TGCGCCAGCAGCCCTAGGCCGACTAGCGGGAGGTCGAATGAGCAGTTCTTC.

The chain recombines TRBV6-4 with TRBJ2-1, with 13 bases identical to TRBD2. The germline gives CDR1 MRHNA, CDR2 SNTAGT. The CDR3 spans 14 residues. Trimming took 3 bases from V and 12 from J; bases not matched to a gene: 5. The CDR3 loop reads CASSEGTSGVRQFF. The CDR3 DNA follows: TGTGCCAGCAGTGAAGGGACTAGCGGGGTTCGGCAGTTCTTC.